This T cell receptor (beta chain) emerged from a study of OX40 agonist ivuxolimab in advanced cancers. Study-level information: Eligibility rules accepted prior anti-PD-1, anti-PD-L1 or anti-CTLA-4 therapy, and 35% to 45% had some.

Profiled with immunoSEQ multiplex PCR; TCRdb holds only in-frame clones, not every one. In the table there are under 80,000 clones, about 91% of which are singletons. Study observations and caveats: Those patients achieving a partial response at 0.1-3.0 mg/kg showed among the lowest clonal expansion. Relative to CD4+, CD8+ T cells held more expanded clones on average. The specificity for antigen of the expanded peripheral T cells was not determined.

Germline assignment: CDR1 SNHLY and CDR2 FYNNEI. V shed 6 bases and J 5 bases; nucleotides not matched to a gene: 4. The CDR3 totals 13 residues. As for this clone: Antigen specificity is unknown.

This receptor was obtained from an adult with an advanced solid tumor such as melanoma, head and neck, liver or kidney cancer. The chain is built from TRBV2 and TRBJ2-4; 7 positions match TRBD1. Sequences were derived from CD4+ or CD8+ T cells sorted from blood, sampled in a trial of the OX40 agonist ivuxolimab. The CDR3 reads CASRLGQQNIQYF. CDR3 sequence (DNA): TGTGCCAGCAGATTGGGACAGCAAAACATTCAGTACTTC.